This is a list of T cell receptor beta chains from one sample in a study of cytomegalovirus exposure and HLA in healthy donors. Assay: immunoSEQ multiplex PCR; the TCRdb copy retains only in-frame clones and omits some. Among 160,000 or so clones listed, roughly 84% were seen once. Material for sequencing was PBMCs. The source is a man aged 45-65 years in good health and CMV-seropositive. CDR3s include the opening cysteine and the closing phenylalanine or tryptophan. Each record gives: D gene, J gene, clone size, V gene, CDR3 length, CDR3 protein, CDR3 DNA. A D gene is named only where the DNA matches it firmly. Size values are once, few and many counts, or a class for expanded clones, and some rows have none.

>TRBD2|TRBJ2-5|-|TRBV19|17
CASSRLAGGPVGETQYF
TGTGCCAGTAGTCGACTAGCGGGAGGGCCGGTGGGAGAGACCCAGTACTTC
>-|TRBJ1-1|-|TRBV9|14
CASSSLSANTEAFF
TGTGCCAGCAGCTCACTAAGTGCGAACACTGAAGCTTTCTTT
>TRBD2|TRBJ2-5|-|TRBV29-1|18
CSVEDPATSGGALQTQYF
TGCAGCGTTGAAGATCCAGCAACGAGCGGGGGGGCCCTGCAGACCCAGTACTTC
>-|TRBJ2-5|-|TRBV27|12
CASGLSGPTQYF
TGTGCCAGCGGCCTATCAGGTCCGACCCAGTACTTC
>TRBD1|TRBJ1-1|-|TRBV28|15
CASSLPGTGATEAFF
TGTGCCAGCAGTTTGCCCGGGACAGGGGCCACTGAAGCTTTCTTT
>TRBD2|TRBJ2-3|-|TRBV14|17
CASSQDALAGITDTQYF
TGTGCCAGCAGCCAAGATGCCCTAGCGGGGATCACAGATACGCAGTATTTT
>-|TRBJ2-2|once|TRBV29-1|13
CSVEPSNTGELFF
TGCAGCGTTGAACCGTCGAACACCGGGGAGCTGTTTTTT
>-|TRBJ2-2|-|TRBV6-5|14
CASSYLSNTGELFF
TGTGCCAGCAGTTACCTATCAAACACCGGGGAGCTGTTTTTT
>TRBD2|TRBJ2-1|-|TRBV7-3|15
CASRPAGGAYNEQFF
TGTGCCAGCAGGCCCGCGGGGGGAGCCTACAATGAGCAGTTCTTC
>-|TRBJ2-1|-|TRBV4-2|13
CASSQDLYNEQFF
TGTGCCAGCAGCCAAGACCTTTACAATGAGCAGTTCTTC
>-|TRBJ1-5|-|TRBV15|15
CATSRDPTGDQPQHF
TGTGCCACCAGCAGAGATCCAACGGGGGATCAGCCCCAGCATTTT
>TRBD2|TRBJ2-1|-|TRBV2|17
CASSERPGLGFSNEQFF
TGTGCCAGCAGTGAAAGACCGGGACTAGGATTTTCCAATGAGCAGTTCTTC
>TRBD2|TRBJ2-3|-|TRBV5-1|17
CASSLVGGGPVTDTQYF
TGCGCCAGCAGCTTGGTTGGGGGGGGACCAGTCACAGATACGCAGTATTTT
>-|TRBJ2-5|-|TRBV5-4|15
CASRRGGTNQETQYF
TGTGCCAGCAGAAGGGGGGGCACGAACCAAGAGACCCAGTACTTC
>-|TRBJ1-1|few|TRBV7-7|13
CASSLSQNTEAFF
TGTGCTAGCAGCTTATCACAAAACACTGAAGCTTTCTTT
>-|TRBJ2-1|-|TRBV4-1|12
CASSQDSNEQFF
TGCGCCAGCAGCCAAGACTCCAATGAGCAGTTCTTC
>TRBD1|TRBJ2-1|-|TRBV7-3|14
CASSFSDRLDEQFF
TGTGCCAGCAGCTTCTCGGACAGGCTAGATGAGCAGTTCTTC
>-|TRBJ2-2|once|TRBV5-1|14
CASSFTGNTGELFF
TGCGCCAGCAGCTTCACAGGGAACACCGGGGAGCTGTTTTTT
>-|TRBJ1-2|-|TRBV29-1|13
CSVDENSNYGYTF
TGCAGCGTTGATGAAAACTCTAACTATGGCTACACCTTC
>TRBD1|TRBJ2-7|-|TRBV5-1|15
CASSLPGTASYEQYF
TGCGCCAGCAGCTTGCCCGGGACAGCCTCCTACGAGCAGTACTTC
>-|TRBJ2-1|-|TRBV10-2|15
CASSDKTYSYNEQFF
TGCGCCAGCAGTGATAAAACATATTCCTACAATGAGCAGTTCTTC
>-|TRBJ2-3|-|TRBV20-1|11
CSARRVDTQYF
TGCAGTGCCCGGAGGGTAGATACGCAGTATTTT
>TRBD2|TRBJ2-3|-|TRBV5-4|17
CASSQGLAGGRVDTQYF
TGTGCCAGCAGCCAGGGACTAGCGGGGGGCCGGGTGGATACGCAGTATTTT
>TRBD2|TRBJ2-6|-|TRBV5-4|18
CASSLYGGRGPGANVLTF
TGTGCCAGCAGCTTGTACGGCGGGAGGGGACCTGGGGCCAACGTCCTGACTTTC
>-|TRBJ2-3|-|TRBV15|13
CATSRDPGATQYF
TGTGCCACCAGCAGAGATCCGGGAGCTACGCAGTATTTT
>TRBD1|TRBJ2-2|-|TRBV7-3|17
CASSTTPDRADTGELFF
TGTGCCAGCAGCACCACTCCTGACAGGGCGGACACCGGGGAGCTGTTTTTT
>-|TRBJ1-5|few|TRBV5-1|15
CASSLGGYSNQPQHF
TGCGCCAGCAGCTTGGGCGGGTATAGCAATCAGCCCCAGCATTTT
>TRBD1|TRBJ2-7|-|TRBV9|16
CASSLDQGASAYEQYF
TGTGCCAGCAGCCTTGATCAGGGGGCTTCAGCCTACGAGCAGTACTTC
>TRBD1|TRBJ1-6|-|TRBV19|13
CASTPGRGSPLHF
TGTGCCAGTACTCCCGGCAGGGGGTCACCCCTCCACTTT